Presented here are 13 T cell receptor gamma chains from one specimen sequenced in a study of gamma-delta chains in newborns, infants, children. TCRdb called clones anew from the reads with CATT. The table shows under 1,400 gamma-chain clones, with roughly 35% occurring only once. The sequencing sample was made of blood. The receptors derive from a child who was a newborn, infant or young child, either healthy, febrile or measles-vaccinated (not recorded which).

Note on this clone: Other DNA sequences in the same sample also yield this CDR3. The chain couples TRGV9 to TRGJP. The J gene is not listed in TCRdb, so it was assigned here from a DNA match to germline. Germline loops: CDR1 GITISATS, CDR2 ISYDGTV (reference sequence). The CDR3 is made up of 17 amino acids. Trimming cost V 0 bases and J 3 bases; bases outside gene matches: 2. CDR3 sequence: CALWEVPQELGKKIKVF. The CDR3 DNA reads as TGTGCCTTGTGGGAGGTGCCGCAAGAGTTGGGCAAAAAAATCAAGGTATTT.

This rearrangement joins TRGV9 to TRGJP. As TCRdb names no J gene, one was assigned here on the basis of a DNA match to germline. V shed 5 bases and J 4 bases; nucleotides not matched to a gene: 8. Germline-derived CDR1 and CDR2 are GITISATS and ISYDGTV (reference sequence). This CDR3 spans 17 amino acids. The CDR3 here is CALWGGTQELGKKIKVF. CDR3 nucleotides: TGTGCCTTGTGGGGGGGAACTCAAGAGTTGGGCAAAAAAATCAAGGTATTT.

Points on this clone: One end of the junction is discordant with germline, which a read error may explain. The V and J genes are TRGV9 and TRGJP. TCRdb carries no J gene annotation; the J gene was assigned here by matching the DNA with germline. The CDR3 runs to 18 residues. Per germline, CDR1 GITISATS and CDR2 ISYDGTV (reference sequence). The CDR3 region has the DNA TGTGCCTTGTGGGAGGCCCACCCGCAAGGGTTGGGCAAAAAAATCAAGGTATTT. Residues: CALWEAHPQGLGKKIKVF.

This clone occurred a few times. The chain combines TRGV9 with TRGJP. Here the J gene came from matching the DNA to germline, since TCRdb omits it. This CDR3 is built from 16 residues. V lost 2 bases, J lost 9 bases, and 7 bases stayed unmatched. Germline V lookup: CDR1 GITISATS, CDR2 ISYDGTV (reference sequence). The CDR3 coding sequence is TGTGCCTTGTGGGAGGGCTCGGGGTTGGGCAAAAAAATCAAGGTATTT. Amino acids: CALWEGSGLGKKIKVF.

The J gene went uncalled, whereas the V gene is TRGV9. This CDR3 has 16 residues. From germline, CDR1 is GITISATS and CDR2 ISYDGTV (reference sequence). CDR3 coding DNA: TGTGCCTTGTGGGGGACCTCAGAGTTGGGCAAAAAAATCAGGGTATTT. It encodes CALWGTSELGKKIRVF.

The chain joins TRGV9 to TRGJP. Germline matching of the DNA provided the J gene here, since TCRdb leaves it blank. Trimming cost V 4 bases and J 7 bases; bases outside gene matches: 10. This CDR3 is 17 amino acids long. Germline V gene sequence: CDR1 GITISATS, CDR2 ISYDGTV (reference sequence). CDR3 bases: TGTGCCTTGTGGGAAAAAGTGGGGGAGTTGGGCAAAAAAATCAAGGTATTT. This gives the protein CALWEKVGELGKKIKVF.

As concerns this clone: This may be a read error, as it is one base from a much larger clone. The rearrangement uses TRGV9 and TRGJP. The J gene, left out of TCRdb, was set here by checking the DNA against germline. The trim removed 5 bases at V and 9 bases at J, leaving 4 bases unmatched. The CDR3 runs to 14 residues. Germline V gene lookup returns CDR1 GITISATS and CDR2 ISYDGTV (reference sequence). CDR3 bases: TGTGCCTTGTGGGCCCGGTTGGGCAAAAAAATCAAGGTATTT. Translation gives CALWARLGKKIKVF.

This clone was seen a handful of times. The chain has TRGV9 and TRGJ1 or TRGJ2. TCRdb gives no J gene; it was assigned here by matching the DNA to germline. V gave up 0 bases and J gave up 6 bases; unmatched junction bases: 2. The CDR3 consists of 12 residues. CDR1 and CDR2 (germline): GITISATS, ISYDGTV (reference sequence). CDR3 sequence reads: CALWEVPYKKLF. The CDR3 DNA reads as TGTGCCTTGTGGGAGGTGCCTTATAAGAAACTCTTT.

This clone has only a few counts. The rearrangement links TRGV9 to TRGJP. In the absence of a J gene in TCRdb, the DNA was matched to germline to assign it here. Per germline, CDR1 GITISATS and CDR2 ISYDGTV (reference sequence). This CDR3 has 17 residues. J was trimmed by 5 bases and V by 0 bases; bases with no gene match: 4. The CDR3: CALWEVWEELGKKIKVF. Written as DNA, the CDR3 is TGTGCCTTGTGGGAGGTGTGGGAAGAGTTGGGCAAAAAAATCAAGGTATTT.

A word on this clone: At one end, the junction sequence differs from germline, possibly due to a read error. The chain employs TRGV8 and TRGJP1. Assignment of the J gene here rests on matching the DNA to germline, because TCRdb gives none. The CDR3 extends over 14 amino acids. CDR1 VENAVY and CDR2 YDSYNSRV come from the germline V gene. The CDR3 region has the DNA TGTGCCACCTGGGGTAGTACCGCTGGTTGGTTCAAGATATTT. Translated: CATWGSTAGWFKIF.

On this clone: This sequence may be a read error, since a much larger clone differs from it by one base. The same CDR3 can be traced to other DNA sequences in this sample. CDR3 residues: CALWQELGKKIKVF. The DNA of the CDR3 is TGTGCCCTGTGGCAAGAGTTGGGCAAAAAAATCAAGGTATTT. The chain joins TRGV9 to TRGJP. TCRdb carries no J gene annotation; the J gene was assigned here by matching the DNA with germline. This CDR3 is built from 14 residues. CDR1 and CDR2 (germline): GITISATS, ISYDGTV (reference sequence).

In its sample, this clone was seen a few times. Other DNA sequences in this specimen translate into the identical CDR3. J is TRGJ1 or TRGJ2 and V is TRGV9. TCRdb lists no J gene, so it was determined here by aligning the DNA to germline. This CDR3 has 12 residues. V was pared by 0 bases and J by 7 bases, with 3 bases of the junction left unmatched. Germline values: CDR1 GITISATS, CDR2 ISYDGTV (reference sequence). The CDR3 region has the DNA TGTGCCTTGTGGGAGGTGCGCTATAAGAAACTCTTT. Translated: CALWEVRYKKLF.

CDR3 loop: CALWEVQGYYKKLF. In DNA, the CDR3 is TGTGCCTTGTGGGAGGTGCAGGGCTATTATAAGAAACTCTTT. The chain joins TRGV9 to TRGJ1 or TRGJ2. TCRdb is silent on the J gene; assignment here came from matching the DNA to germline. There are 14 residues in the CDR3. Germline trimming cut 0 bases from V and 4 bases from J; bases unmatched to any gene: 6. In germline, CDR1 is GITISATS, CDR2 ISYDGTV (reference sequence).